The present entry profiles one TCR beta chain with its context. The data belong to a study of blood T cell repertoires in COVID-19. About the study: Samples of COVID-19 (acute and convalescent) were obtained from the United States, Italy and Spain. T cells, B-cell-depleted T cells, or PBMCs provided the cDNA or gDNA that served as material.

Methods used by the authors: Researchers report that nucleated cell counts were estimated from reference gene primer amplification. TCRdb's table, derived via immunoSEQ multiplex PCR, lists solely in-frame clones and lacks some. For V, J and clone size, that table is used; D and trimming come from the DNA. The table records roughly 100,000 clones, 85% to 90% of them present only once. The ends were cut back, 0 bases at V and 0 bases at J, with 7 bases in the middle. The length of the CDR3 is 16 residues. Looked up from germline, CDR1 is SGHKS and CDR2 is YYEKEE (reference sequence). This chain uses TRBV5-5 with TRBJ1-6; D uncertain. The sequenced material came from peripheral blood. The clonotype comes from a middle-aged man with active or convalescent COVID-19. The CDR3 DNA is TGTGCCAGCAGCTTGGCCGCCAGCTCCTATAATTCACCCCTCCACTTT. It specifies CASSLAASSYNSPLHF.